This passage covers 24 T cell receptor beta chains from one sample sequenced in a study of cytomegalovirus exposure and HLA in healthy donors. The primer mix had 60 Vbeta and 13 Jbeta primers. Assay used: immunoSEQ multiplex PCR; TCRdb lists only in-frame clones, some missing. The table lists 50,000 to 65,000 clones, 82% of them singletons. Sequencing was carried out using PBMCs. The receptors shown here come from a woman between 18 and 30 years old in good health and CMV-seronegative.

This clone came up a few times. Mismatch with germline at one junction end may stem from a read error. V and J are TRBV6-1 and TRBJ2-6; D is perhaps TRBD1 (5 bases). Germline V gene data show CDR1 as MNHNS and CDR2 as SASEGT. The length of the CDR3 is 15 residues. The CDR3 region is CASSETYSGANGLTF. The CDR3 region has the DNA TGTGCCAGCAGTGAGACCTACTCTGGGGCCAACGGCCTGACTTTC.

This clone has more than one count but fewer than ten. The CDR3 DNA reads as TGTGCAAGTCGACACCCAGGGGGCAGGCGGTATGGCTACACCTTC. Translation gives CASRHPGGRRYGYTF. The rearrangement joins TRBV12-2 to TRBJ1-2; TRBD1 was called by the table and not checked on the DNA. TRBV12-2 is an annotated pseudogene. The CDR3 contains 15 residues.

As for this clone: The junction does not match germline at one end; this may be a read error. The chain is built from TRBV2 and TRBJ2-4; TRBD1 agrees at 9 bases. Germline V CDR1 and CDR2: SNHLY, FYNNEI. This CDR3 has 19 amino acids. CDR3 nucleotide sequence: TGTGCCAGCAGTGAAAAGGGACAGGGATACCCCCGGGCCAAAAACAGTCAGTACTTC. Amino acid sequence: CASSEKGQGYPRAKNSQYF.

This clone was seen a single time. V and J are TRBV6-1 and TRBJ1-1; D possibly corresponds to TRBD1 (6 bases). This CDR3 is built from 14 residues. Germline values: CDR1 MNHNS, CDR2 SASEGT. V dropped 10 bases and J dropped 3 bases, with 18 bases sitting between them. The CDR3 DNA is TGTGCCACCGATTTGGGGGGGGGCTACACTGAAGCTTTCTTT. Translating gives CATDLGGGYTEAFF.

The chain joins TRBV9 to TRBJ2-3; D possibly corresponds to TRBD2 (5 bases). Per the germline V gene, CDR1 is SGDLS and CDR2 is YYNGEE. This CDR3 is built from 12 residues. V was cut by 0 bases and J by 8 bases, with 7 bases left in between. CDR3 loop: CASSVGSATQYF. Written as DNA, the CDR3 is TGTGCCAGCAGCGTAGGTAGCGCTACGCAGTATTTT.

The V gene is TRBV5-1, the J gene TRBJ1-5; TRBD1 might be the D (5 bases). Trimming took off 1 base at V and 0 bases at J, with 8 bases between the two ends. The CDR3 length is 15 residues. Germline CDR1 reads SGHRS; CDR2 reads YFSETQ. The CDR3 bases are TGCGCCAGCAGCTTGCAGGGTAATAGCAATCAGCCCCAGCATTTT. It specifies CASSLQGNSNQPQHF. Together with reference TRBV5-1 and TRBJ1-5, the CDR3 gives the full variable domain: KAGVTQTPRYLIKTRGQQVTLSCSPISGHRSVSWYQQTPGQGLQFLFEYFSETQRNKGNFPGRFSGRQFSNSRSEMNVSTLELGDSALYLCASSLQGNSNQPQHFGDGTRLSIL.

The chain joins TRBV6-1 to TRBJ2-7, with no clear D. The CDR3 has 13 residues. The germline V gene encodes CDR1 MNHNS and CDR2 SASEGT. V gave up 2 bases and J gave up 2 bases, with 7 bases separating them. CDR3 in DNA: TGTGCCAGCAGTGAAATAGTAGCCTACGAGCAGTACTTC. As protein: CASSEIVAYEQYF.

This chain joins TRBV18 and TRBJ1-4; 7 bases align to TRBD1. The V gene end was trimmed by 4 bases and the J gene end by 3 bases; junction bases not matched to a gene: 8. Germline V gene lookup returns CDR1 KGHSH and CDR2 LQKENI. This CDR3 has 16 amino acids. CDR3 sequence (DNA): TGTGCCAGCTCACTTAACAGGGGTGAAGCTAATGAAAAACTGTTTTTT. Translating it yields CASSLNRGEANEKLFF.

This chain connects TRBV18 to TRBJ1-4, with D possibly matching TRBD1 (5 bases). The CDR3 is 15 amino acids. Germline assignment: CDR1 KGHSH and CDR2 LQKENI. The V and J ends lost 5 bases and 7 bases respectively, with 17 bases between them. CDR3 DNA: TGTGCCAGCTCAAACCGGGGCAGCGGGGTTGAAAAACTGTTTTTT. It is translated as CASSNRGSGVEKLFF.

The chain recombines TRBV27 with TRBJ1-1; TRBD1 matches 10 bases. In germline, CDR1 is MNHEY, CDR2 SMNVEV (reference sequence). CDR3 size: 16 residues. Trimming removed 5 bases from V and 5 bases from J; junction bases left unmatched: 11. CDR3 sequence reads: CASSPRDRGGRTEAFF. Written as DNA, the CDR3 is TGTGCCAGCAGTCCCCGGGACAGGGGAGGACGGACTGAAGCTTTCTTT.

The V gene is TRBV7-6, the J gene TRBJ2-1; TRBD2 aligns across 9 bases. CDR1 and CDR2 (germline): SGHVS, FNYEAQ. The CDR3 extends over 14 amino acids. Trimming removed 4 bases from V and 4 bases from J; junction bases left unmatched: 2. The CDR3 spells CASSSTSGYNEQFF. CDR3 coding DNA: TGTGCCAGCAGCTCGACTAGCGGATACAATGAGCAGTTCTTC.

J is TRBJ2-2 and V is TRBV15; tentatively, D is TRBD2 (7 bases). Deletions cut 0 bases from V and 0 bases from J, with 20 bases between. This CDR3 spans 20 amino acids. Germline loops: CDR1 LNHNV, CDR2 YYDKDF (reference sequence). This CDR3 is CATSRDEQGGSFANTGELFF. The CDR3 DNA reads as TGTGCCACCAGCAGAGATGAACAGGGAGGGTCGTTCGCGAACACCGGGGAGCTGTTTTTT.

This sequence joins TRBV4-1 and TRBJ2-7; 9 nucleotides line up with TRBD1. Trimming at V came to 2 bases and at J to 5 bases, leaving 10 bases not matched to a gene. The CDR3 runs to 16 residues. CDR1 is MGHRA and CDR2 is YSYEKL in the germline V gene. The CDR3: CASSQTLGQGLNEQYF. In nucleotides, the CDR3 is TGCGCCAGCAGCCAAACGCTGGGACAGGGACTAAACGAGCAGTACTTC.

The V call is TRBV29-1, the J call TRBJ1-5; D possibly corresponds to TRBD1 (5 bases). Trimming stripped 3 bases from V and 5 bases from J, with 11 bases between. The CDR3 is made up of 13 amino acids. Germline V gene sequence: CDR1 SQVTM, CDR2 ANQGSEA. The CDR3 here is CSVEVSGDQPQHF. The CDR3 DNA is TGCAGCGTTGAGGTTTCGGGGGATCAGCCCCAGCATTTT.

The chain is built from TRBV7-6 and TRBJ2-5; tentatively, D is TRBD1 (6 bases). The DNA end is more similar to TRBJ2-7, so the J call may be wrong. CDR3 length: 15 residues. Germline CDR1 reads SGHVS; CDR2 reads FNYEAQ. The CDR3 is CASSPTSGRGSEQYF. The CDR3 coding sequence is TGTGCCAGCAGCCCTACCAGTGGCAGGGGATCCGAGCAGTACTTC.

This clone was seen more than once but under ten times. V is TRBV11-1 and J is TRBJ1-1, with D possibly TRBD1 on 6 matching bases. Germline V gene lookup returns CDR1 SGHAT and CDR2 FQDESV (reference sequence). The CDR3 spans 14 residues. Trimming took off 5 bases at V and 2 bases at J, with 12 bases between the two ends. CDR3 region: CASSPGAFNTEAFF. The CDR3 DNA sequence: TGTGCCAGCAGCCCAGGGGCTTTTAACACTGAAGCTTTCTTT.

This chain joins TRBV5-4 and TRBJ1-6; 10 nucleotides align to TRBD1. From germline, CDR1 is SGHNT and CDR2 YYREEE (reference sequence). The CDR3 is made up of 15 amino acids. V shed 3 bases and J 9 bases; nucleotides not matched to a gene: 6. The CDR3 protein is CASSSQGQGSSPLHF. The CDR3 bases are TGTGCCAGCAGCTCCCAGGGACAGGGGAGTTCACCCCTCCACTTT.

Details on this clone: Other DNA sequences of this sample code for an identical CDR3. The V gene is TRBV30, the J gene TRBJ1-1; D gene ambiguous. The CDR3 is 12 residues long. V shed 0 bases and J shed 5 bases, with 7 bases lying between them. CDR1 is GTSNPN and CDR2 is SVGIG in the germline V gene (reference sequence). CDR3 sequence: CAWSVGGTEAFF. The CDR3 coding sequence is TGTGCCTGGAGTGTAGGAGGAACTGAAGCTTTCTTT.

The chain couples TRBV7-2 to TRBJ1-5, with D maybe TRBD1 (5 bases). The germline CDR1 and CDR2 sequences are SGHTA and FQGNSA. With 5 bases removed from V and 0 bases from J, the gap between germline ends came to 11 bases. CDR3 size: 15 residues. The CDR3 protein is CASSVGPLSNQPQHF. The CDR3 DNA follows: TGTGCCAGCAGCGTGGGGCCACTTAGCAATCAGCCCCAGCATTTT. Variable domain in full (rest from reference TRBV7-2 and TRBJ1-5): GAGVSQSPSNKVTEKGKDVELRCDPISGHTALYWYRQSLGQGLEFLIYFQGNSAPDKSGLPSDRFSAERTGGSVSTLTIQRTQQEDSAVYLCASSVGPLSNQPQHFGDGTRLSIL.

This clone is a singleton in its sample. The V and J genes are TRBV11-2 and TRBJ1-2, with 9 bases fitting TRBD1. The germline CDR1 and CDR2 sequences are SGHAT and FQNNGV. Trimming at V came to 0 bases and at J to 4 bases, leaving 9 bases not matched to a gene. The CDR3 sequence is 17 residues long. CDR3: CASSLDPTGGGSYGYTF. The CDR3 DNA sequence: TGTGCCAGCAGCTTAGATCCAACAGGGGGCGGAAGCTATGGCTACACCTTC.

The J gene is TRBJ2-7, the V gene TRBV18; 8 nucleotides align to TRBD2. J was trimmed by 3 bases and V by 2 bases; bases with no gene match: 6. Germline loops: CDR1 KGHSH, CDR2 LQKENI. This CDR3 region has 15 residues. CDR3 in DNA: TGTGCCAGCTCACCAGGAGCGGGAGTCCTCTACGAGCAGTACTTC. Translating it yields CASSPGAGVLYEQYF.

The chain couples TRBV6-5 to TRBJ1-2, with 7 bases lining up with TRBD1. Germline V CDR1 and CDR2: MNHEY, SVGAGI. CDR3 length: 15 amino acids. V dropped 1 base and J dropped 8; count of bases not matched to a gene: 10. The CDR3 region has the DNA TGTGCCAGCAGTTACTTCGCCCGGGACAGTAAAGGCTACACCTTC. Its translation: CASSYFARDSKGYTF.

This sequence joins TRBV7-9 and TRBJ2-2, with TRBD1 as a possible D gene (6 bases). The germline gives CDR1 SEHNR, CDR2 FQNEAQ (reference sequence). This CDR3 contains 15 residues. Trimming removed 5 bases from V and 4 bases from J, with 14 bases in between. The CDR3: CASSAPGTITGELFF. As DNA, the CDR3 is TGTGCCAGCAGCGCCCCCGGGACAATCACCGGGGAGCTGTTTTTT.

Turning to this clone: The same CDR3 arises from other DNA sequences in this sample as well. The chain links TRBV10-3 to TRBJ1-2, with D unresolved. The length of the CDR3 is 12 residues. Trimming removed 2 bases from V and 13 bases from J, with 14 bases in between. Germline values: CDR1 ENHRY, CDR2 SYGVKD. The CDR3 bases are TGTGCCATCAGTGAGGGCTCGGGAGGAAGCACCTTC. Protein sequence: CAISEGSGGSTF.